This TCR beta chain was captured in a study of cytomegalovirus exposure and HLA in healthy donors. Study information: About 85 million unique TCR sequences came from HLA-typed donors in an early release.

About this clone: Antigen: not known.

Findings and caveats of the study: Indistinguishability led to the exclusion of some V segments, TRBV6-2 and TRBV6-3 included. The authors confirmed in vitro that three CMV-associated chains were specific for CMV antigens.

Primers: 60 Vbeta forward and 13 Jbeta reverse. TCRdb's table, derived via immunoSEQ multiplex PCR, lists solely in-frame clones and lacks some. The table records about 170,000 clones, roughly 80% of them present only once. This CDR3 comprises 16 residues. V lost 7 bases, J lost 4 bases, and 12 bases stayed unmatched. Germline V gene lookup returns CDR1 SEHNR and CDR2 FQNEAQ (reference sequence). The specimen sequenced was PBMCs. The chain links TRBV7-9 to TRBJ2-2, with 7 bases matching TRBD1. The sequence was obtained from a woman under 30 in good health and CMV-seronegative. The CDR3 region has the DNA TGTGCCAGCATTTTTAGTGCAGGGGGTTTCACCGGGGAGCTGTTTTTT. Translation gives CASIFSAGGFTGELFF.